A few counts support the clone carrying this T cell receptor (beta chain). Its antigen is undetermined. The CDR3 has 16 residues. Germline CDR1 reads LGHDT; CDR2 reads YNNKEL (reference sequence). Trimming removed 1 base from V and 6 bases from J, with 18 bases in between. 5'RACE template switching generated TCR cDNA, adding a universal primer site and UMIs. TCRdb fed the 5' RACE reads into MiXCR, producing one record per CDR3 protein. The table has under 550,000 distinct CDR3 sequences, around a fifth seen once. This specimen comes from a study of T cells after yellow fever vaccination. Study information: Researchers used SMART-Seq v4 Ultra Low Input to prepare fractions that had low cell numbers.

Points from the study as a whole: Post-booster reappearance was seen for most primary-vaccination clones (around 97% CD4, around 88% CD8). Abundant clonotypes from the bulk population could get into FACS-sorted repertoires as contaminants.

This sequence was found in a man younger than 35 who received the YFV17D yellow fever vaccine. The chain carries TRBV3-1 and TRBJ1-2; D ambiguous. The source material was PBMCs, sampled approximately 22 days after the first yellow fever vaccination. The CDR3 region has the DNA TGTGCCAGCAGCCAAGGCTTCTGGGGAGTTGTCGATGGCTACACCTTC. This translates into CASSQGFWGVVDGYTF.